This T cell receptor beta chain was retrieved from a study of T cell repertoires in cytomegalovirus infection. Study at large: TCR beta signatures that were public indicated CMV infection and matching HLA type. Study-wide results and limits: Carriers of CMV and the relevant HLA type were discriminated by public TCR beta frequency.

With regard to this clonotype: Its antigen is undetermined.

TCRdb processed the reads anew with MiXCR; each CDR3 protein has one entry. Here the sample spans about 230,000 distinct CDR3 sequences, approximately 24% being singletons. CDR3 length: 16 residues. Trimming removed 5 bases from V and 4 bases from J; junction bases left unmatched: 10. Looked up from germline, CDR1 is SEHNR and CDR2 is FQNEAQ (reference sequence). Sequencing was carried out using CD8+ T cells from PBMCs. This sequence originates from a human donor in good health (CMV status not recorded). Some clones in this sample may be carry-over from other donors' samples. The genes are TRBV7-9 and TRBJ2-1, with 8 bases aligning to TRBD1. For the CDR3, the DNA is TGTGCCAGCAGCGCGAAGTCGGGACAGGAGTACAATGAGCAGTTCTTC. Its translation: CASSAKSGQEYNEQFF.